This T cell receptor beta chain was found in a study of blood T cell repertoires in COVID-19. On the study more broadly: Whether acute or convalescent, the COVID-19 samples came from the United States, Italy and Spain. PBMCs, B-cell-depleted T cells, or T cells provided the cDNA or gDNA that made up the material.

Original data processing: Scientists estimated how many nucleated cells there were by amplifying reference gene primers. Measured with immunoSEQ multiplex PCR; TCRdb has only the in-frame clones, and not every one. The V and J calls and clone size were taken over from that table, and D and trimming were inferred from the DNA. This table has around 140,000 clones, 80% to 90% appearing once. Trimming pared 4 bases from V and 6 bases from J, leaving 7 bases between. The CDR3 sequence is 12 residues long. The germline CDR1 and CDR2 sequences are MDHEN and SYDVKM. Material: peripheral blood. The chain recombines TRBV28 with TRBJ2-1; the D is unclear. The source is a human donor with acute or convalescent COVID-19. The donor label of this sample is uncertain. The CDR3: CASSSVVNEQFF. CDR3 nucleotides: TGTGCCAGCAGTTCCGTCGTCAATGAGCAGTTCTTC.